These 22 T cell receptor beta chains were sequenced from one sample in a study of OX40 agonist ivuxolimab in advanced cancers. Library prep was done by the immunoSEQ multiplex PCR assay. TCRdb mirrors the immuneACCESS table, restricted to in-frame sequences. Some clones are absent from its copies; in checked studies, under half trace to an unresolved V gene, and the reason for the others is unknown. The sample yields about 51,000 clones; about nine tenths were counted once. Together, the top ten hold around 3.5% of the sample. The starting material was CD4+ or CD8+ T cells sorted from blood, obtained in a trial of the OX40 agonist ivuxolimab. These receptor sequences come from an adult with an advanced solid tumor such as melanoma, head and neck, liver or kidney cancer.

This chain connects TRBV15 to TRBJ2-5; possibly TRBD1 for D (6 bases). With 8 bases removed from V and 5 bases from J, the gap between germline ends came to 15 bases. The CDR3 is made up of 13 amino acids. The germline CDR1 and CDR2 sequences are LNHNV and YYDKDF (reference sequence). CDR3 in amino acids: CATSRDNRETQYF. The CDR3 DNA sequence: TGTGCCACCTCCCGGGACAATCGGGAGACCCAGTACTTC. The variable domain in full, completed from reference TRBV15 and TRBJ2-5, reads DAMVIQNPRYQVTQFGKPVTLSCSQTLNHNVMYWYQQKSSQAPKLLFHYYDKDFNNEADTPDNFQSRRPNTSFCFLDIRSPGLGDTAMYLCATSRDNRETQYFGPGTRLLVL.

This sequence joins TRBV7-2 and TRBJ2-3; possible D gene TRBD1, 5 bases. Germline V lookup: CDR1 SGHTA, CDR2 FQGNSA. Between the trimmed V and J ends, which lost 3 bases and 5 bases, there was a span of 9 bases. The CDR3 runs 13 residues. CDR3 coding DNA: TGTGCCAGCAGCTTCAGGGTAGGAGATACGCAGTATTTT. Its protein product is CASSFRVGDTQYF.

This chain connects TRBV15 to TRBJ1-2; no definite D call. The CDR3 loop spans 13 amino acids. Per the germline V gene, CDR1 is LNHNV and CDR2 is YYDKDF (reference sequence). The V gene lost 2 bases and the J gene lost 8 bases, with 12 bases spanning the gap. CDR3 amino acids: CATSRPTTGGYTF. The CDR3 DNA reads TGTGCCACCAGCAGACCCACGACGGGCGGCTACACCTTC.

Only one count was recorded for this clone. The chain joins TRBV27 to TRBJ2-2; no reliable D call. The length of the CDR3 is 15 residues. The germline CDR1 and CDR2 sequences are MNHEY and SMNVEV (reference sequence). Deletions cut 1 base from V and 1 base from J, with 7 bases between. Here the CDR3 DNA reads TGTGCCAGCAGTTTATTACCGGTGAACACCGGGGAGCTGTTTTTT. Protein sequence: CASSLLPVNTGELFF.

The count of this clone is one. The V call is TRBV7-3, the J call TRBJ1-3; no clear D. The CDR3 consists of 16 residues. Germline V gives CDR1 SGHTA, CDR2 FQGTGA. Deletions cut 2 bases from V and 0 bases from J, with 11 bases between. The CDR3 DNA sequence: TGTGCCAGCAGCTTAGTTCCGGGGAGCTCTGGAAACACCATATATTTT. As protein: CASSLVPGSSGNTIYF.

In DNA, the CDR3 is TGTGCCAGCAGTTTAGGCGGTGGTCCCTACAATGAGCAGTTCTTC. It codes for CASSLGGGPYNEQFF. V gene TRBV28 combines with J gene TRBJ2-1; D call uncertain. The V and J ends lost 2 bases and 2 bases respectively, with 10 bases between them. The germline V gene has CDR1 MDHEN and CDR2 SYDVKM. The CDR3 consists of 15 residues.

The chain uses TRBV30 and TRBJ2-5, with 10 bases fitting TRBD1. The CDR3 consists of 14 residues. Germline CDR1 reads GTSNPN; CDR2 reads SVGIG (reference sequence). V gave up 2 bases and J gave up 5 bases; unmatched junction bases: 5. The CDR3, as DNA: TGTGCCTGGAGTTATGACAGGGGGCAGGAGACCCAGTACTTC. Protein: CAWSYDRGQETQYF.

This rearrangement joins TRBV7-9 to TRBJ1-3; 8 bases match TRBD1. After removal of 5 bases from V and 0 bases from J, the junction contained 9 bases not matched to a gene. The CDR3 is 17 amino acids. The germline V gene has CDR1 SEHNR and CDR2 FQNEAQ (reference sequence). In DNA form, the CDR3 reads TGTGCCAGCAGCCCCTGGACAGGGTCCTACTCTGGAAACACCATATATTTT. It codes for CASSPWTGSYSGNTIYF.

This chain uses TRBV15 with TRBJ1-5; possibly TRBD1 for D (5 bases). Per germline, CDR1 LNHNV and CDR2 YYDKDF (reference sequence). Deletions cut 0 bases from V and 7 bases from J, with 16 bases between. The length of the CDR3 is 16 residues. The CDR3 region has the DNA TGTGCCACCAGCAGAGATCGGCCCCGGGGCGAACAGCCCCAGCATTTT. It translates to CATSRDRPRGEQPQHF.

The rearrangement joins TRBV19 to TRBJ2-2; D perhaps matches TRBD2 (6 bases). The V gene's germline CDR1 is LNHDA and CDR2 SQIVND (reference sequence). This CDR3 has 16 amino acids. Trimming removed 3 bases from V and 6 bases from J, with 17 bases in between. For the CDR3, the DNA is TGTGCCAGTAGTATGAGCCTAGCGATGGGGTCCGGGGAGCTGTTTTTT. It translates to CASSMSLAMGSGELFF.

The V gene is TRBV6-1, the J gene TRBJ1-5, with no clear D. The germline CDR1 and CDR2 sequences are MNHNS and SASEGT. The V gene lost 2 bases and the J gene lost 6 bases, with 2 bases spanning the gap. The CDR3 loop spans 11 amino acids. CDR3: CASSEFQPQHF. The CDR3 DNA is TGTGCCAGCAGTGAATTTCAGCCCCAGCATTTT.

The chain combines TRBV9 with TRBJ2-7; tentatively, D is TRBD1 (6 bases). The V end lost 0 bases, the J end lost 6 bases, and 16 bases lay between the germline ends. CDR1 is SGDLS, CDR2 YYNGEE, per germline. The CDR3 is made up of 15 amino acids. This CDR3 is CASSVGSGAEGEQYF. CDR3 coding DNA: TGTGCCAGCAGCGTAGGATCAGGGGCTGAGGGCGAGCAGTACTTC.

This clone has just one count. The chain combines TRBV11-1 with TRBJ1-3; weak D call: TRBD1 (6 bases). Trimming removed 5 bases at V and 0 bases at J, with 17 bases between. The CDR3 is 17 amino acids. Germline V gene lookup returns CDR1 SGHAT and CDR2 FQDESV (reference sequence). The CDR3 DNA reads TGTGCCAGCAGCCTGCTCCGGGGGGCGATCTCTGGAAACACCATATATTTT. Its translation: CASSLLRGAISGNTIYF. Filled out from reference TRBV11-1 and TRBJ1-3, the complete variable domain reads EAEVAQSPRYKITEKSQAVAFWCDPISGHATLYWYRQILGQGPELLVQFQDESVVDDSQLPKDRFSAERLKGVDSTLKIQPAELGDSAMYLCASSLLRGAISGNTIYFGEGSWLTVV.

The V call is TRBV2, the J call TRBJ1-1, with D possibly matching TRBD1 (5 bases). The CDR3 contains 15 residues. CDR1 SNHLY and CDR2 FYNNEI come from the germline V gene. Between the trimmed V and J ends, which lost 7 bases and 0 bases, there was a span of 15 bases. CDR3 in DNA: TGTGCCAGCAAGAGGGGCGCGGGTATGAACACTGAAGCTTTCTTT. This translates into CASKRGAGMNTEAFF.

The gene calls are TRBV11-2 and TRBJ2-5, with D perhaps TRBD2 (5 bases). CDR3 length: 14 amino acids. Germline lookup yields CDR1 SGHAT and CDR2 FQNNGV. Trimming shortened V by 2 bases and J by 4 bases, and 11 bases separated the two germline ends. In DNA, the CDR3 is TGTGCCAGCAGCTTATTGCGCGGAGGAGAGACCCAGTACTTC. This encodes CASSLLRGGETQYF.

The chain recombines TRBV9 with TRBJ2-2; D may correspond to TRBD1 or TRBD2 (5 bases each). Trimming took off 2 bases at V and 3 bases at J, with 8 bases between the two ends. The CDR3 is 14 residues long. Germline CDR1 SGDLS, CDR2 YYNGEE. The CDR3 DNA is TGTGCCAGCAGCGTCATGGGGGACACCGGGGAGCTGTTTTTT. Translated: CASSVMGDTGELFF.

This chain connects TRBV11-2 to TRBJ2-2; tentative D call: TRBD2 (6 bases). The CDR3 covers 17 residues. V lost 4 bases to trimming and J lost 4 bases, with 19 bases between them. Germline lookup yields CDR1 SGHAT and CDR2 FQNNGV. This CDR3 is CASSSMAGLATTGELFF. For the CDR3, the DNA is TGTGCCAGCAGCTCAATGGCGGGGCTAGCCACCACCGGGGAGCTGTTTTTT.

The chain recombines TRBV6-1 with TRBJ1-2; D remains unclear. The length of the CDR3 is 14 residues. The V and J ends lost 4 bases and 4 bases respectively, with 13 bases between them. CDR1 and CDR2 from the germline V gene are MNHNS and SASEGT. The CDR3 spells CASSGRRESYGYTF. The DNA of the CDR3 is TGTGCCAGCAGTGGACGTCGGGAGAGCTATGGCTACACCTTC.

In its sample, this clone was seen a few times. The genes are TRBV11-1 and TRBJ2-7, with D possibly being TRBD1 or TRBD2 (6 bases each). CDR3 length: 14 amino acids. In germline, CDR1 is SGHAT, CDR2 FQDESV (reference sequence). Trimming took 2 bases from V and 2 from J, leaving 10 bases between them. The CDR3 DNA follows: TGTGCCAGCAGCTTATTGGGGGGCACCTACGAGCAGTACTTC. Amino acid sequence: CASSLLGGTYEQYF.

The chain links TRBV5-8 to TRBJ1-4; D may be TRBD1 (5 bases). The CDR3 is 16 residues long. Germline-derived CDR1 and CDR2 are SGHTS and YDEGEE. Trimming left V 1 base short and J 2 bases short, with 12 bases between. CDR3 protein: CASSLPGGGTNEKLFF. CDR3 DNA sequence: TGTGCCAGCAGCTTGCCGGGGGGTGGCACTAATGAAAAACTGTTTTTT. Variable domain in full (rest from reference TRBV5-8 and TRBJ1-4): EAGVTQSPTHLIKTRGQQATLRCSPISGHTSVYWYQQALGLGLQFLLWYDEGEERNRGNFPPRFSGRQFPNYSSELNVNALELEDSALYLCASSLPGGGTNEKLFFGSGTQLSVL.

The V and J genes are TRBV4-2 and TRBJ1-2, with D tentatively TRBD1 (5 bases). V was cut by 4 bases and J by 8 bases, with 11 bases left in between. CDR1 and CDR2 from the germline V gene are LGHNA and YNFKEQ. The CDR3 loop spans 12 amino acids. The CDR3, as DNA: TGTGCCAGCAGCCTTTCGGGGGAGGGCTACACCTTC. Protein sequence: CASSLSGEGYTF.

In its sample, this clone was seen a few times. The genes are TRBV30 and TRBJ1-2; D gene ambiguous. The germline CDR1 and CDR2 sequences are GTSNPN and SVGIG (reference sequence). Trimming removed 3 bases at V and 8 bases at J, with 7 bases between. There are 10 residues in the CDR3. CDR3 residues: CAWRAIGYTF. For the CDR3, the DNA is TGTGCCTGGAGGGCTATCGGCTACACCTTC.